The entry below gives a single T cell receptor beta chain sequence along with its context. The recovered donors of Cohort 3 showed two negative PCRs, clearance, or symptom resolution. Clones were sequenced by immunoSEQ multiplex PCR, and TCRdb holds only the in-frame ones, with some missing. Of a few hundred thousand clones listed, 75% to 90% were seen once; the top ten hold 2.4%. CDR3 length: 12 amino acids. After removal of 5 bases from V and 7 bases from J, the junction contained 2 bases not matched to a gene. Germline values: CDR1 MDHEN, CDR2 SYDVKM. The source of the sample is a study of blood T cell repertoires in COVID-19.

Sequencing was performed on PBMCs or T cells enriched from blood (not recorded which). The V and J genes are TRBV28 and TRBJ2-1, with 7 bases that match TRBD1. This TCR came from a woman younger than 35 who had recovered from COVID-19. The CDR3 reads CASSPGGNEQFF. CDR3 sequence (DNA): TGTGCCAGCAGTCCAGGGGGAAATGAGCAGTTCTTC.